Here is one T cell receptor (beta chain) with its context. Its matching antigen is unknown. CDR1 and CDR2 (germline): LNHDA, SQIVND (reference sequence). This CDR3 is built from 12 residues. Making cDNA involved eight separate reactions per sample. TCRdb re-analyzed the 5' RACE reads; it lists each CDR3 protein once, without DNA. This sample contains about 440,000 distinct CDR3 sequences. The data originate from a study of monozygotic twins with inflammatory bowel disease. General study points: Added variability in patient repertoires may stem from differing immunosuppressive treatments. Findings did not support one strong IBD-associated signal or clonotype. Relative clonotype sharing with others was diminished in IBD patients versus healthy twins, particularly with disease activity.

This TCR came from a human donor with ulcerative colitis or Crohn's disease, or a healthy co-twin of an affected twin (not recorded which). The chain carries TRBV19 and TRBJ1-1; TCRdb gives TRBD1 as the D gene, but with no DNA this cannot be confirmed. What was sequenced was blood. The CDR3 here is CASMGAGSEAFF.